This T cell receptor (beta chain) was profiled in a study of OX40 agonist ivuxolimab in advanced cancers. In the study overall: Antecedent anti-PD-1, anti-PD-L1 or anti-CTLA-4 therapy was permissible, with roughly 36% having received some. Three partial responders included one hepatocellular carcinoma patient and two cutaneous melanoma patients. Broader study findings: Low levels of normalized T-cell clonal expansion also appeared in some nonresponders. Both CD4+ and CD8+ T cell populations in blood had undergone clonal expansion by week 6 at 0.1 to 3.0 mg/kg.

The germline V gene has CDR1 MNHNY and CDR2 SVGAGI (reference sequence). Trimming left V 7 bases short and J 5 bases short, with 20 bases between. CDR3 length: 15 amino acids. Here immunoSEQ multiplex PCR was the method, and the copy in TCRdb shows in-frame clones only, minus some. The sample holds about 85,000 clones, around 85% seen once. On this clone: Its specificity is not known.

The clonotype was recovered from an adult with an advanced solid tumor such as melanoma, head and neck, liver or kidney cancer. The chain has TRBV6-6 and TRBJ1-2, with a tentative D call TRBD1 (5 bases). The sample consisted of CD4+ or CD8+ T cells sorted from blood, taken in a trial of the OX40 agonist ivuxolimab. CDR3 loop: CASTQRNSGRYGYTF. DNA of the CDR3: TGTGCCAGCACCCAAAGGAACTCGGGGCGGTATGGCTACACCTTC.